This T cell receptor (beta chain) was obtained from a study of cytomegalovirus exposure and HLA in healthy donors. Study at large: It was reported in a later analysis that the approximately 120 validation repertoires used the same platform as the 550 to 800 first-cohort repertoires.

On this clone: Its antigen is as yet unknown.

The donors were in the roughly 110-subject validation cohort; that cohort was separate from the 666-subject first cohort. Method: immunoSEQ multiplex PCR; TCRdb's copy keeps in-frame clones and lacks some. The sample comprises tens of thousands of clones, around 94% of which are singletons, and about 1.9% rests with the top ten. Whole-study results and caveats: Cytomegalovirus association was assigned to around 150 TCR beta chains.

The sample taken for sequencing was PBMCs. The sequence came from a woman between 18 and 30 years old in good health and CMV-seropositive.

The CDR3 nucleotides read TGTGCCATCAGTGAGGGCAGCCTAGGGGTCTATGAGCAGTTCTTC. As protein: CAISEGSLGVYEQFF. This rearrangement joins TRBV10-3 to TRBJ2-1; D is perhaps TRBD1 (5 bases). Germline CDR1 is ENHRY and CDR2 is SYGVKD. CDR3 length equals 15 residues. The V end was cut by 2 bases, the J end by 8 bases, with 16 bases between.